This T cell receptor (beta chain) comes out of a study of cytomegalovirus exposure and HLA in healthy donors. Study-wide results and limits: Reports credit the classifier with highly specific, highly sensitive diagnosis of cytomegalovirus status. Sequencing had likely introduced a cluster of highly shared sequence variants as an artifact.

CDR1 is SGDLS and CDR2 is YYNGEE in the germline V gene. Trimming pared 3 bases from V and 0 bases from J, leaving 21 bases between. The CDR3 has 19 amino acids. With 60 Vbeta and 13 Jbeta primers, the PCR was carried out. Clones were read by immunoSEQ multiplex PCR, and TCRdb kept only the in-frame ones, dropping some. The listing records about 60,000 clones. To note about this clone: Its matching antigen is unknown.

This clonotype was obtained from a boy aged 5-17 years in good health and CMV-seronegative. The chain carries TRBV9 and TRBJ1-4; perhaps TRBD1 as D (5 bases). What was sequenced was PBMCs. This CDR3 reads CASSDGGGQSFATNEKLFF. Written as DNA, the CDR3 is TGTGCCAGCAGCGACGGGGGTGGTCAGTCCTTTGCAACTAATGAAAAACTGTTTTTT.